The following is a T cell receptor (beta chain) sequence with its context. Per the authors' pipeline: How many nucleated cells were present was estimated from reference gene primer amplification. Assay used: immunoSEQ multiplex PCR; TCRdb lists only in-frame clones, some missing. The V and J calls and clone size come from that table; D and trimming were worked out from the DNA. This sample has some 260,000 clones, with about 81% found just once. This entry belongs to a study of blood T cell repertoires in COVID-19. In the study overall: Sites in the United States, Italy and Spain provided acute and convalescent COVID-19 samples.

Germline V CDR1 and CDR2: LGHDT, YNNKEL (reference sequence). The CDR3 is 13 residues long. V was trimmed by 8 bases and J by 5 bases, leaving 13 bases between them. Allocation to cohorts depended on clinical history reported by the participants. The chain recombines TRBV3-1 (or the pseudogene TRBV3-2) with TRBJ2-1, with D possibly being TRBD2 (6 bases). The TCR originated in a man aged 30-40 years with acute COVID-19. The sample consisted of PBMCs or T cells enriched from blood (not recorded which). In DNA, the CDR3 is TGTGCCAGCCGGGACTTAGATCACAATGAGCAGTTCTTC. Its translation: CASRDLDHNEQFF.